This T cell receptor (beta chain) was recorded in a study of blood T cells in healthy people across ages. Overall study results and limits: Donor CMV status was unknown, possibly confounding expanded clonotype changes. The authors considered diversity estimates from one million T cells to be underestimates.

Isolation per sample recovered at least 7 million PBMCs. The CDR3 is 17 residues long. CDR1 DFQATT and CDR2 SNEGSKA come from the germline V gene (reference sequence). The authors ran a second PCR of 7 to 11 cycles using a sample-barcoded 5' primer and a J-beta primer mix. A template-switch adaptor that had 12 random nucleotides put a tag on each cDNA molecule. TCRdb used MiXCR to reprocess the 5' RACE reads, holding one entry per CDR3 protein. This sample has some 790,000 distinct CDR3 sequences; 29% occur once, and the top ten carry roughly 17%. This clonotype was counted only a few times. The antigen is undetermined. A much larger clone differs by one base, so this may be a read error.

Specimen: blood. The chain carries TRBV20-1 and TRBJ2-1; 8 nucleotides match TRBD1. This sequence was found in a woman over 75 in good health. This CDR3 is CSARELLGQVSNNEQFF. The DNA of the CDR3 is TGCAGTGCTAGAGAGCTTTTGGGACAGGTCTCCAACAATGAGCAGTTCTTC.